This TCR beta chain was identified in a study of blood T cell repertoires in COVID-19. Original analysis: Amplification of reference gene primers was used by the study to estimate nucleated cell counts. The table came from immunoSEQ multiplex PCR; TCRdb's copy has only in-frame clones and leaves some out. The V and J calls and clone size come from that table; D and trimming were worked out from the DNA. Of about 100,000 clones listed, 75% to 90% are singletons. The CDR3 totals 14 residues. Germline V gene data show CDR1 as SGHRS and CDR2 as YFSETQ. V lost 0 bases, J lost 5 bases, and 6 bases lay in between. This clone showed up just once.

Sample: peripheral blood. This rearrangement joins TRBV5-1 to TRBJ1-6; TRBD1 might be the D (5 bases). The clonotype was recovered from an elderly man with active or convalescent COVID-19. CDR3: CASSLGQNNSPLHF. CDR3 coding DNA: TGCGCCAGCAGCTTGGGACAGAATAATTCACCCCTCCACTTT.